The 19 T cell receptor beta chains listed next were all sequenced from one sample in a study of T cells after yellow fever vaccination. TCRdb reprocessed the 5' RACE reads via MiXCR and lists one record per CDR3 protein. The data contain 620,000 or so distinct CDR3 sequences, roughly an eighth of them singletons. Sequences were derived from PBMCs, sampled on the day of the yellow fever booster vaccination. Every receptor here comes from a man aged 25-45 years who received the YFV17D yellow fever vaccine.

Only a few counts were recorded for this clonotype. The chain carries TRBV4-1 and TRBJ2-1, with D unresolved. Germline V gives CDR1 MGHRA, CDR2 YSYEKL. The V end was cut by 3 bases, the J end by 0 bases, with 12 bases between. The CDR3 loop spans 16 amino acids. The CDR3 region is CASSQESLPSYNEQFF. For the CDR3, the DNA is TGCGCCAGCAGCCAGGAGTCTCTTCCCTCCTACAATGAGCAGTTCTTC.

The J gene is TRBJ2-1, the V gene TRBV7-6; D not certain. Trimming shortened V by 5 bases and J by 0 bases, and 14 bases separated the two germline ends. This CDR3 region has 16 residues. Germline CDR1 reads SGHVS; CDR2 reads FNYEAQ. The CDR3 sequence: CASSLMGAGSYNEQFF. In nucleotides, the CDR3 is TGTGCCAGCAGCCTCATGGGCGCAGGCTCCTACAATGAGCAGTTCTTC.

The table lists this clonotype with a few counts. CDR3 sequence (DNA): TGTGCCAGCAGCTACACCGTTGGCGGCAATCAGCCCCAGCATTTT. This codes for CASSYTVGGNQPQHF. The chain combines TRBV5-5 with TRBJ1-5, with unresolved D. Between the trimmed V and J ends, which lost 3 bases and 2 bases, there was a span of 12 bases. This CDR3 comprises 15 residues. CDR1 SGHKS and CDR2 YYEKEE come from the germline V gene (reference sequence).

The rearrangement joins TRBV7-2 to TRBJ2-7; 9 bases map to TRBD2. The CDR3 covers 17 residues. Germline CDR1 is SGHTA and CDR2 is FQGNSA. V lost 5 bases to trimming and J lost 5 bases; unmatched junction nucleotides: 16. CDR3 sequence: CASSNGEVAGAGHEQYF. The CDR3 DNA reads TGTGCCAGCAGCAATGGGGAGGTAGCGGGAGCTGGTCACGAGCAGTACTTC.

This sequence joins TRBV7-8 and TRBJ2-1; D gene unclear. The CDR3 extends over 12 amino acids. Germline values: CDR1 SGHVS, CDR2 FQNEAQ. Deletions cut 11 bases from V and 0 bases from J, with 8 bases between. The CDR3: CAASNSYNEQFF. The CDR3 DNA reads TGTGCCGCCAGTAACTCCTACAATGAGCAGTTCTTC.

The V and J genes are TRBV3-1 and TRBJ2-2, with D unclear. The length of the CDR3 is 15 residues. V shed 1 base and J shed 4 bases, with 10 bases lying between them. Germline V gene sequence: CDR1 LGHDT, CDR2 YNNKEL (reference sequence). The CDR3: CASSQARTSTGELFF. DNA of the CDR3: TGTGCCAGCAGCCAAGCACGTACCAGCACCGGGGAGCTGTTTTTT.

The rearrangement joins TRBV4-3 to TRBJ2-7; the D gene is possibly TRBD1 (6 bases). The CDR3 loop spans 14 amino acids. CDR1 and CDR2 (germline): LGHNA, YSLEER. V lost 1 base to trimming and J lost 3 bases, with 10 bases between them. Here the CDR3 reads CASSQALTGYEQYF. In DNA form, the CDR3 reads TGCGCCAGCAGCCAAGCCCTGACAGGCTACGAGCAGTACTTC.

This clonotype was seen ten or more times. The chain has TRBV24-1 and TRBJ2-1; D is uncertain. Germline V lookup: CDR1 KGHDR, CDR2 SFDVKD. The CDR3 length is 17 residues. Deletions cut 0 bases from V and 5 bases from J, with 16 bases between. This CDR3 reads CATSDLPQSEGHNEQFF. CDR3 in DNA: TGTGCCACCAGTGATTTGCCGCAATCAGAAGGGCACAATGAGCAGTTCTTC.

The rearrangement links TRBV7-2 to TRBJ1-3, with D tentatively TRBD1 (5 bases). Germline CDR1 is SGHTA and CDR2 is FQGNSA. This CDR3 comprises 16 residues. Trimming removed 1 base from V and 0 bases from J, with 10 bases in between. The CDR3 DNA follows: TGTGCCAGCAGCTTAGGGGGCAGACTCTCTGGAAACACCATATATTTT. This sequence encodes CASSLGGRLSGNTIYF.

The sample holds a few counts of this clonotype. The chain joins TRBV7-8 to TRBJ1-1; D unclear. The V and J ends lost 1 base and 5 bases respectively, with 17 bases between them. Germline lookup yields CDR1 SGHVS and CDR2 FQNEAQ. The CDR3 has 16 amino acids. The chain's CDR3 is CASSLVGEAWETEAFF. The DNA of the CDR3 is TGTGCCAGCAGCTTAGTCGGGGAGGCTTGGGAAACTGAAGCTTTCTTT.

In this sample, this clonotype turned up a few times. This sequence joins TRBV7-2 and TRBJ1-3; TRBD1 might be the D (5 bases). The CDR3 is 15 residues long. Germline CDR1 SGHTA, CDR2 FQGNSA. Trimming left V 2 bases short and J 0 bases short, with 8 bases between. The CDR3 DNA reads TGTGCCAGCAGCTTACGAGGGGACTCTGGAAACACCATATATTTT. This codes for CASSLRGDSGNTIYF.

The V and J genes are TRBV7-2 and TRBJ2-1, with D hard to call. The CDR3 covers 14 residues. The V end was cut by 3 bases, the J end by 9 bases, with 15 bases between. CDR1 and CDR2 from the germline V gene are SGHTA and FQGNSA. The CDR3 DNA sequence: TGTGCCAGCAGCTTTTCCCCCTCTATCAGTGAGCAGTTCTTC. Translation gives CASSFSPSISEQFF. The full variable domain, with the rest looked up from reference TRBV7-2 and TRBJ2-1, is GAGVSQSPSNKVTEKGKDVELRCDPISGHTALYWYRQSLGQGLEFLIYFQGNSAPDKSGLPSDRFSAERTGGSVSTLTIQRTQQEDSAVYLCASSFSPSISEQFFGPGTRLTVL.

This clonotype appeared a few times. This sequence joins TRBV11-2 and TRBJ1-3; D unclear. Germline-derived CDR1 and CDR2 are SGHAT and FQNNGV. The CDR3 extends over 19 amino acids. V was shortened by 2 bases and J by 0 bases, with 20 bases between the two germline ends. The CDR3 here is CASSLSSVRVGPSGNTIYF. CDR3 nucleotides: TGTGCCAGCAGCTTAAGCTCGGTCCGGGTAGGCCCCTCTGGAAACACCATATATTTT.

The table lists this clonotype with a few counts. V and J are TRBV6-5 and TRBJ2-1; D tentatively fits TRBD1 or TRBD2 (5 bases each). The CDR3 is 12 residues long. Germline-derived CDR1 and CDR2 are MNHEY and SVGAGI. V shed 7 bases and J shed 9 bases, with 13 bases lying between them. DNA for the CDR3: TGTGCCAGCAACACAGGAGGACTTGAGCAGTTCTTC. Protein: CASNTGGLEQFF.

This clonotype was observed a few times. The chain recombines TRBV20-1 with TRBJ2-7; 8 nucleotides line up with TRBD1. Trimming removed 0 bases from V and 4 bases from J; junction bases left unmatched: 5. Germline CDR1 and CDR2: DFQATT and SNEGSKA (reference sequence). CDR3 length: 14 amino acids. CDR3 coding DNA: TGCAGTGCTAGAGAATCTCAGGGGGCTTACGAGCAGTACTTC. It is translated as CSARESQGAYEQYF.

This rearrangement joins TRBV7-2 to TRBJ1-5; D is unresolved. The germline V and J ends were trimmed by 3 bases and 0 bases, with 6 bases remaining between them. Germline V lookup: CDR1 SGHTA, CDR2 FQGNSA. This CDR3 is built from 14 residues. CDR3 in amino acids: CASSFLPSNQPQHF. In DNA, the CDR3 is TGTGCCAGCAGCTTTCTCCCTAGCAATCAGCCCCAGCATTTT.

The chain joins TRBV29-1 to TRBJ2-3, with D possibly TRBD2 on 5 matching bases. Per germline, CDR1 SQVTM and CDR2 ANQGSEA. CDR3 length: 15 residues. V was shortened by 4 bases and J by 0 bases, with 14 bases between the two germline ends. DNA for the CDR3: TGCAGCGTTGCCTTACGGGAAAGGAGCACAGATACGCAGTATTTT. It encodes CSVALRERSTDTQYF.

This clonotype was found a few times. The chain employs TRBV29-1 and TRBJ1-1; D unclear. Per the germline V gene, CDR1 is SQVTM and CDR2 is ANQGSEA. The CDR3 extends over 13 amino acids. The V end lost 3 bases, the J end lost 0 bases, and 8 bases lay between the germline ends. The CDR3 sequence is CSVERRMNTEAFF. CDR3 DNA sequence: TGCAGCGTTGAGAGGCGGATGAACACTGAAGCTTTCTTT. The variable domain in full, completed from reference TRBV29-1 and TRBJ1-1, reads SAVISQKPSRDICQRGTSLTIQCQVDSQVTMMFWYRQQPGQSLTLIATANQGSEATYESGFVIDKFPISRPNLTFSTLTVSNMSPEDSSIYLCSVERRMNTEAFFGQGTRLTVV.

In its sample, this clonotype was seen a few times. This chain joins TRBV18 and TRBJ2-1, with TRBD2 matching over 11 bases. The CDR3 loop spans 17 amino acids. J lost 2 bases, V lost 1 base, and 4 bases had no gene match. From germline, CDR1 is KGHSH and CDR2 LQKENI. The CDR3 region is CASSPLTSGSPYNEQFF. In nucleotides, the CDR3 is TGTGCCAGCTCACCACTTACTAGCGGGAGCCCCTACAATGAGCAGTTCTTC.